What follows are 29 T cell receptor beta chains derived from one specimen sequenced in a study of T cells in Graves' hyperthyroidism and ophthalmopathy. It was RNA transcripts that yielded the amplified TCR beta CDR3 regions. First-round RT-PCR of the TCR CDR3 relied on the HTBI primer set. TCRdb independently ran MiXCR on the multiplex PCR reads; one entry per CDR3 protein. The repertoire holds roughly 100,000 distinct CDR3 sequences, with 45% to 50% as singletons. Sequenced sample: blood. These receptors came from a middle-aged man with Graves' hyperthyroidism.

This rearrangement joins TRBV29-1 to TRBJ2-1, with D perhaps matching TRBD2 (5 bases). The CDR3 has 11 amino acids. CDR1 is SQVTM, CDR2 ANQGSEA, per germline. CDR3 residues: CNAEGSNEQFF. CDR3 sequence (DNA): TGCAACGCTGAGGGCAGCAATGAGCAGTTCTTC.

This clonotype has at least ten counts. The rearrangement joins TRBV20-1 to TRBJ1-5, with D possibly matching TRBD1 (6 bases). V shed 4 bases and J shed 7 bases, with 14 bases lying between them. The V gene's germline CDR1 is DFQATT and CDR2 SNEGSKA (reference sequence). The CDR3 is made up of 13 amino acids. The CDR3 sequence is CSATTGIEQPQHF. CDR3 in DNA: TGCAGTGCTACGACAGGTATCGAACAGCCCCAGCATTTT.

The V and J genes are TRBV7-9 and TRBJ2-1, with D possibly being TRBD1 (6 bases). This CDR3 region has 16 residues. V dropped 5 bases and J dropped 4 bases, with 18 bases sitting between them. Per germline, CDR1 SEHNR and CDR2 FQNEAQ (reference sequence). The CDR3 DNA follows: TGTGCCAGCAGCCAAGGACGAGGGGGACAATACAATGAGCAGTTCTTC. Residues: CASSQGRGGQYNEQFF. The whole variable domain, filled in from reference TRBV7-9 and TRBJ2-1, reads DTGVSQNPRHKITKRGQNVTFRCDPISEHNRLYWYRQTLGQGPEFLTYFQNEAQLEKSRLLSDRFSAERPKGSFSTLEIQRTEQGDSAMYLCASSQGRGGQYNEQFFGPGTRLTVL.

CDR3 loop: CASSFGGLGNGQYF. The CDR3 DNA sequence: TGTGCCAGCAGCTTTGGCGGACTAGGCAATGGGCAGTATTTT. The chain combines TRBV7-3 with TRBJ2-3; 7 bases match TRBD2. V was pared by 3 bases and J by 11 bases, with 11 bases of the junction left unmatched. CDR3 size: 14 residues. Germline CDR1 SGHTA, CDR2 FQGTGA. Looking up the rest from reference TRBV7-3 and TRBJ2-3 gives the full variable domain: GAGVSQTPSNKVTEKGKYVELRCDPISGHTALYWYRQSLGQGPEFLIYFQGTGAADDSGLPNDRFFAVRPEGSVSTLKIQRTERGDSAVYLCASSFGGLGNGQYFGPGTRLTVL.

The J gene is TRBJ1-1, the V gene TRBV6-4; possibly TRBD1 for D (6 bases). The CDR3 covers 14 residues. CDR1 is MRHNA and CDR2 is SNTAGT in the germline V gene. V was shortened by 1 base and J by 4 bases, with 10 bases between the two germline ends. This CDR3 is CASSDYRDGTEAFF. DNA of the CDR3: TGTGCCAGCAGTGACTACAGGGATGGCACTGAAGCTTTCTTT.

The V gene is TRBV19, the J gene TRBJ1-6; perhaps TRBD1 as D (6 bases). CDR1 LNHDA and CDR2 SQIVND come from the germline V gene (reference sequence). There are 16 residues in the CDR3. Trimming took 4 bases from V and 0 from J, leaving 10 bases between them. The CDR3 here is CASSNGGRSYNSPLHF. In DNA, the CDR3 is TGTGCCAGTAGTAACGGGGGCCGCTCCTATAATTCACCCCTCCACTTT. The full variable domain, its missing parts supplied by reference TRBV19 and TRBJ1-6, is DGGITQSPKYLFRKEGQNVTLSCEQNLNHDAMYWYRQDPGQGLRLIYYSQIVNDFQKGDIAEGYSVSREKKESFPLTVTSAQKNPTAFYLCASSNGGRSYNSPLHFGNGTRLTVT.

The table lists this clonotype with a few counts. A read error may explain this, as a much larger clone is one base away. The genes are TRBV5-6 and TRBJ1-2, with unresolved D. V lost 3 bases to trimming and J lost 8 bases, with 20 bases between them. The CDR3 runs to 15 residues. The V gene's germline CDR1 is SGHDT and CDR2 YYEEEE. CDR3 bases: TGTGCCAGCAGCTCGAGGGAGAGCCGCCCCATGGGCTACACCTTC. Protein product: CASSSRESRPMGYTF.

A few counts support this clonotype. The chain is built from TRBV7-9 and TRBJ2-7; TRBD1 agrees at 9 bases. The CDR3 is 14 amino acids. The germline gives CDR1 SEHNR, CDR2 FQNEAQ (reference sequence). The V gene end was trimmed by 4 bases and the J gene end by 7 bases; junction bases not matched to a gene: 8. In DNA, the CDR3 is TGTGCCAGCAGCTCCGGGACAGGGAAGTGGGAGCAGTACTTC. Residues: CASSSGTGKWEQYF.

This clonotype was recorded at least ten times. This chain uses TRBV12-3 or TRBV12-4 with TRBJ1-2, with D tentatively TRBD1 (5 bases). V lost 5 bases, J lost 1 base, and 14 bases lay in between. The CDR3 totals 15 residues. CDR3 coding DNA: TGTGCCAGCAGTCGCCGCGGACAACTTAACTATGGCTACACCTTC. It translates to CASSRRGQLNYGYTF.

This sequence joins TRBV5-1 and TRBJ2-1; TRBD1 might be the D (7 bases). The germline gives CDR1 SGHRS, CDR2 YFSETQ. V was pared by 3 bases and J by 0 bases, with 13 bases between. The CDR3 loop spans 16 amino acids. Here the CDR3 DNA reads TGCGCCAGCAGCTCGGGACAGACTAGCTCCTACAATGAGCAGTTCTTC. Translation gives CASSSGQTSSYNEQFF.

V gene TRBV7-9 combines with J gene TRBJ2-7; 11 bases are a match to TRBD2. Germline loops: CDR1 SEHNR, CDR2 FQNEAQ (reference sequence). The CDR3 contains 17 residues. Losses at the gene ends were 5 bases for V and 3 bases for J; bases not matched to a gene: 12. The CDR3 DNA is TGTGCCAGCAGCCCCGAGGGCCTTAGCGGGGGGGGCTACGAGCAGTACGTC. Encoded protein: CASSPEGLSGGGYEQYV.

This clonotype was recorded at least ten times. V usage is TRBV7-9 and J usage is TRBJ2-1; D may be TRBD2 (5 bases). The CDR3 contains 14 residues. Trimming removed 2 bases from V and 4 bases from J, with 9 bases in between. Germline lookup yields CDR1 SEHNR and CDR2 FQNEAQ (reference sequence). As DNA, the CDR3 is TGTGCCAGCAGCTTATTAGCGTCATACAATGAGCAGTTCTTC. Protein: CASSLLASYNEQFF. The entire variable domain, with the rest obtained from reference TRBV7-9 and TRBJ2-1, is as follows: DTGVSQNPRHKITKRGQNVTFRCDPISEHNRLYWYRQTLGQGPEFLTYFQNEAQLEKSRLLSDRFSAERPKGSFSTLEIQRTEQGDSAMYLCASSLLASYNEQFFGPGTRLTVL.

Many counts were recorded for this clonotype. The chain has TRBV5-8 and TRBJ1-2, with D perhaps matching TRBD1 (5 bases). Looked up from germline, CDR1 is SGHTS and CDR2 is YDEGEE. The V gene lost 0 bases and the J gene lost 4 bases, with 7 bases spanning the gap. This CDR3 comprises 13 residues. The CDR3 region is CASSLEGTYGYTF. For the CDR3, the DNA is TGTGCCAGCAGCTTGGAGGGGACCTATGGCTACACCTTC.

The rearrangement links TRBV20-1 to TRBJ2-7; TRBD2 agrees at 9 bases. Germline loops: CDR1 DFQATT, CDR2 SNEGSKA (reference sequence). The CDR3 covers 16 residues. V lost 1 base, J lost 2 bases, and 9 bases stayed unmatched. CDR3: CSARADAGTSPYEQYF. The CDR3 nucleotides read TGCAGTGCTAGAGCAGATGCCGGGACTAGCCCCTACGAGCAGTACTTC.

The gene calls are TRBV7-2 and TRBJ2-7, with 7 bases lining up with TRBD2. Germline V gene lookup returns CDR1 SGHTA and CDR2 FQGNSA. V lost 5 bases and J lost 7; bases outside the gene matches: 2. The CDR3 is 11 residues long. CDR3 sequence reads: CASSPGGEQYF. For the CDR3, the DNA is TGTGCCAGCAGCCCCGGGGGGGAGCAGTACTTC.

This clonotype was seen many times. J is TRBJ1-4 and V is TRBV7-9; 8 positions match TRBD1. This CDR3 is built from 15 residues. The ends lost 5 bases at V and 5 bases at J; junction bases unmatched: 7. Germline-derived CDR1 and CDR2 are SEHNR and FQNEAQ (reference sequence). This CDR3 is CASSLGAGGNEKLFF. The CDR3 region has the DNA TGTGCCAGCAGCCTAGGGGCAGGGGGCAATGAAAAACTGTTTTTT.

This clonotype occurred many times. The gene calls are TRBV5-1 and TRBJ1-1; possible D gene TRBD1, 6 bases. V dropped 7 bases and J dropped 0 bases, with 10 bases sitting between them. The CDR3 extends over 13 amino acids. Germline V gives CDR1 SGHRS, CDR2 YFSETQ. In DNA, the CDR3 is TGCGCCAGCGGAGGGGGGATGAACACTGAAGCTTTCTTT. Its protein product is CASGGGMNTEAFF.

The gene calls are TRBV7-9 and TRBJ2-2, with D possibly TRBD1 on 6 matching bases. The CDR3 extends over 16 amino acids. With 7 bases removed from V and 0 bases from J, the gap between germline ends came to 15 bases. The V gene's germline CDR1 is SEHNR and CDR2 FQNEAQ (reference sequence). CDR3 residues: CASNPHGTSNTGELFF. CDR3 sequence (DNA): TGTGCCAGCAACCCACACGGGACATCGAACACCGGGGAGCTGTTTTTT.

The chain employs TRBV7-2 and TRBJ2-3; D gene ambiguous. This CDR3 contains 16 residues. The ends were cut back, 1 base at V and 2 bases at J, with 13 bases in the middle. Germline values: CDR1 SGHTA, CDR2 FQGNSA. The CDR3 DNA reads as TGTGCCAGCAGCTTAGGCTCGCCCTACGACACAGATACGCAGTATTTT. Translating it yields CASSLGSPYDTDTQYF.

Details on this clonotype: A read error is possible here, since a much larger clone lies one base away. This chain joins TRBV9 and TRBJ2-7, with 9 nucleotides matching TRBD1. V was pared by 5 bases and J by 3 bases, with 9 bases of the junction left unmatched. Germline loops: CDR1 SGDLS, CDR2 YYNGEE. The CDR3 runs to 15 residues. CDR3 region: CASRQEQGAYYEQYF. Here the CDR3 DNA reads TGTGCCAGCAGGCAAGAACAGGGGGCCTACTACGAGCAGTACTTC.

The J gene is TRBJ2-3, the V gene TRBV2; TRBD1 matches at 9 bases. The germline V gene encodes CDR1 SNHLY and CDR2 FYNNEI. J gave up 11 bases and V 4 bases, and 7 bases lay outside the gene matches. This CDR3 spans 13 amino acids. CDR3 bases: TGTGCCAGCAGTGTGGACAGGGGATATGAGCAGTATTTT. Residues: CASSVDRGYEQYF. The whole variable domain, remainder taken from reference TRBV2 and TRBJ2-3, is EPEVTQTPSHQVTQMGQEVILRCVPISNHLYFYWYRQILGQKVEFLVSFYNNEISEKSEIFDDQFSVERPDGSNFTLKIRSTKLEDSAMYFCASSVDRGYEQYFGPGTRLTVL.

The chain recombines TRBV7-2 with TRBJ1-2; 10 positions agree with TRBD1. Germline assignment: CDR1 SGHTA and CDR2 FQGNSA. The V gene end was trimmed by 5 bases and the J gene end by 11 bases; junction bases not matched to a gene: 11. This CDR3 region has 14 residues. CDR3: CASSQQGQGSDYTF. The CDR3 bases are TGTGCCAGCAGCCAACAGGGACAGGGGTCTGATTACACCTTC.

Comments on this clonotype: This may be a read error: a much more frequent sequence differs by one nucleotide. The chain has TRBV10-3 and TRBJ1-3; D is uncertain. The CDR3 spans 15 residues. Germline loops: CDR1 ENHRY, CDR2 SYGVKD. V gave up 5 bases and J gave up 0 bases, with 11 bases separating them. This chain's CDR3 is CAISYEGTSGNTIYF. The CDR3 DNA follows: TGTGCCATCAGTTACGAGGGAACCTCTGGAAACACCATATATTTT.

By share, this clonotype counts as medium-sized. The chain recombines TRBV25-1 with TRBJ1-2, with D maybe TRBD1 (6 bases). V was pared by 2 bases and J by 3 bases, with 13 bases between. CDR3 size: 15 residues. Germline V gene lookup returns CDR1 MGHDK and CDR2 SYGVNS. The DNA for the CDR3 is TGTGCCAGCAGTGAAGCGGTCAGGGGATACTATGGCTACACCTTC. It yields the protein CASSEAVRGYYGYTF.

This clonotype showed up just once. One end of the junction is discordant with germline, which a read error may explain. J is TRBJ2-4 and V is TRBV11-3; 8 nucleotides line up with TRBD2. The germline V gene has CDR1 SGHNT and CDR2 YENEEA. This CDR3 comprises 15 residues. Here the CDR3 reads CASGLNGAGGGIQYF. The CDR3 nucleotides are TGTGCCAGCGGCTTAAATGGGGCGGGGGGTGGCATTCAGTACTTC.

This clonotype was detected ten times or more. J is TRBJ2-7 and V is TRBV14, with TRBD2 matching over 7 bases. V dropped 1 base and J dropped 1; count of bases not matched to a gene: 4. The CDR3 is 15 amino acids. Germline V lookup: CDR1 SGHDN, CDR2 FVKESK. The DNA for the CDR3 is TGTGCCAGCAGCCAAGGGCTAGCGGATTCCTACGAGCAGTACTTC. This sequence encodes CASSQGLADSYEQYF.

In its sample, this clonotype was seen many times. The chain carries TRBV7-2 and TRBJ1-1; D possibly corresponds to TRBD1 (5 bases). This CDR3 region has 12 residues. CDR1 is SGHTA, CDR2 FQGNSA, per germline. Trimming took 11 bases from V and 3 from J, leaving 13 bases between them. CDR3 sequence: CAPEPGDTEAFF. The CDR3 region has the DNA TGTGCCCCGGAGCCGGGGGACACTGAAGCTTTCTTT.

This clonotype was seen repeatedly, ten times or more. This sequence joins TRBV9 and TRBJ1-2; TRBD1 agrees at 8 bases. The germline CDR1 and CDR2 sequences are SGDLS and YYNGEE. The CDR3 sequence is 15 residues long. J lost 4 bases, V lost 4 bases, and 9 bases had no gene match. The CDR3 sequence: CASSPGQGGGYGYTF. CDR3 nucleotides: TGTGCCAGCAGCCCCGGACAGGGCGGGGGCTATGGCTACACCTTC. The variable domain in full, completed from reference TRBV9 and TRBJ1-2, reads DSGVTQTPKHLITATGQRVTLRCSPRSGDLSVYWYQQSLDQGLQFLIQYYNGEERAKGNILERFSAQQFPDLHSELNLSSLELGDSALYFCASSPGQGGGYGYTFGSGTRLTVV.

Note on this clonotype: Mismatch with germline at one junction end may stem from a read error. V usage is TRBV20-1 and J usage is TRBJ2-2; D might be TRBD2 (5 bases). This CDR3 comprises 9 residues. CDR1 is DFQATT, CDR2 SNEGSKA, per germline (reference sequence). CDR3 sequence: CSTSGELFF. In DNA, the CDR3 is TGCAGTACTAGCGGGGAGCTGTTTTTT.